The present T cell receptor beta chain was sequenced within a study of shared clonotypes between healthy human individuals. Partitioning of CD4+ cells yielded a CD45RA+ naive subset and a CD45RA-negative memory subset. The repertoire was sequenced with immunoSEQ multiplex PCR; TCRdb's copy has only in-frame clones and lacks some. The sample holds about 2 million clones, 90% to 95% seen once. As concerns this clone: Its target is not known.

The CDR3 length is 14 residues. Germline assignment: CDR1 ENHRY and CDR2 SYGVKD. The ends were cut back, 5 bases at V and 1 base at J, with 8 bases in the middle. Whole-study findings and limits: Expectations were that clonotype sharing among donors would be affected by sequencing depth.

This TCR derives from a man aged 18 to 29 in good health. The sample was naive CD4+ T cells sorted from blood. The subset denotes: CD45RA+ positively selected. The V call is TRBV10-3, the J call TRBJ2-2, with D unresolved. CDR3 DNA: TGTGCCATCAGTAACCAGATGAACACCGGGGAGCTGTTTTTT. Protein product: CAISNQMNTGELFF.